Listed below are T cell receptor beta chains from one sample, sequenced in a study of early T cells in non-severe SARS-CoV-2 infection. TCRdb reprocessed the 5' RACE reads via MiXCR and lists one record per CDR3 protein. The table includes about 70,000 distinct CDR3 sequences, about a tenth detected once. This specimen consisted of whole blood, obtained at baseline. Receptors originate from an adult who was a healthcare worker with PCR-confirmed SARS-CoV-2 infection or an uninfected control (not recorded which). Each CDR3 is given with its conserved first and last residue. A D gene is named only where the DNA matches it firmly. A clone size is listed for some rows: how often the clone was seen (once, few, many), or a class if it is expanded.

j_gene,v_gene,abundance,d_gene,CDR3aa,CDR3nt
TRBJ2-2,TRBV5-1,few,TRBD1,CASSHGQGALTGELFF,TGCGCCAGCAGCCACGGACAGGGGGCTCTCACCGGGGAGCTGTTTTTT
TRBJ2-1,TRBV20-1,.,TRBD2,CSASVLAGEAGEQFF,TGCAGTGCTAGTGTGCTAGCGGGAGAGGCTGGTGAGCAGTTCTTC
TRBJ2-7,TRBV4-2,many,TRBD2,CASSQGLAGSYEQYF,TGTGCCAGCAGCCAAGGCCTAGCGGGGTCCTACGAGCAGTACTTC
TRBJ2-1,TRBV28,.,.,CASSFTGHGEFF,TGTGCCAGCAGTTTTACAGGCCATGGGGAGTTCTTC
TRBJ2-2,TRBV6-1,few,TRBD2,CASSEAGSGRDGTGELFF,TGTGCCAGCAGTGAAGCGGGGAGCGGGAGGGACGGCACCGGGGAGCTGTTTTTT
TRBJ2-3,TRBV5-4,many,.,CASSSKVPGYTDTQYF,TGTGCCAGCAGCTCCAAGGTCCCCGGTTACACAGATACGCAGTATTTT
TRBJ1-1,TRBV24-1,.,TRBD1,CVTYPQGSLEYTEAFF,TGTGTCACCTACCCACAGGGGTCCCTTGAGTACACTGAAGCTTTCTTT
TRBJ2-7,TRBV6-1,few,TRBD1,CASSDGGQYEQYF,TGTGCCAGCAGTGATGGGGGACAGTACGAGCAGTACTTC
TRBJ1-5,TRBV6-2/TRBV6-3,few,.,CASRDGNQPQHF,TGTGCCAGCAGGGATGGTAATCAGCCCCAGCATTTT
TRBJ1-1,TRBV10-3,few,.,CAISPLTGMNTEAFF,TGTGCCATCAGTCCTCTGACAGGAATGAACACTGAAGCTTTCTTT
TRBJ1-2,TRBV5-6,few,.,CASSLATSWGYTF,TGTGCCAGCAGCTTGGCCACTTCGTGGGGCTACACCTTC
TRBJ2-3,TRBV4-3,many,TRBD2,CASSKFPIAGGPGDTQYF,TGCGCCAGCAGCAAATTCCCTATAGCGGGAGGGCCTGGAGATACGCAGTATTTT